This section outlines one TCR beta chain sequence together with its context. Its cognate antigen has yet to be identified. No much larger clone is present one base from it, and per-base qualities are unavailable. The CDR3 numbers 17 residues from cysteine through phenylalanine. Kept here is only the CDR3 DNA, which spans 51 bases and is read in frame from base 1. This sample stems from a study of technical replicates of blood from a few donors (TCRdb year 2017). Libraries were made using the immunoSEQ multiplex PCR assay. This immuneACCESS table, as held by TCRdb, lists in-frame sequences with V and J called but not all clones. Of the missing ones, under half trace to an unresolved V gene in checked studies; the others have no known cause. For this sample the table gives some 77,000 clones, of which around 90% were detected only once. The ten largest clonotypes hold about 0.35% of the sample.

Sample: T cells isolated from PBMCs. Recombination joined TRBV21-1 with TRBJ2-1; the table names TRBD2, a call not compared with the DNA. TRBV21-1 is reported as a pseudogene. The source is a human donor in good health. The CDR3 region has the sequence CASSSRTSGVHKDEQFF. The nucleotides are TGTGCCAGCAGCAGCCGGACTAGCGGGGTGCACAAAGATGAGCAGTTCTTC.